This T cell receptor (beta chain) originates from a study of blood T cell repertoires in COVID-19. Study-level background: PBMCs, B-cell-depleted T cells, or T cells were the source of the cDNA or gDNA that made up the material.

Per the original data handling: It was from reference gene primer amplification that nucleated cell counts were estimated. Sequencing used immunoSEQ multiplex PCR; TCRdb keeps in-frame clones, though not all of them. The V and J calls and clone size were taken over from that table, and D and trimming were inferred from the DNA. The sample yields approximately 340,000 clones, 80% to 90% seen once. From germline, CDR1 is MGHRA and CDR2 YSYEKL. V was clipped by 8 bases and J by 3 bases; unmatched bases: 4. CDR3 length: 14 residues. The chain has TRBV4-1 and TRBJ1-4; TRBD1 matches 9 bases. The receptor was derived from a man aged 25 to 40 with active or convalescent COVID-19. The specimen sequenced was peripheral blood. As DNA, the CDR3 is TGCGCCAGCGGGGACAGGGACTCTAATGAAAAACTGTTTTTT. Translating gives CASGDRDSNEKLFF.